The source of this T cell receptor beta chain is a study of shared clonotypes between healthy human individuals. Study-level information: Sampling drew on donors who were a couple of women and three men aged 18 to 49. CD4 naive cells filled three plates per donor, CD4 memory three, CD8 naive two and CD8 memory one.

The table came from immunoSEQ multiplex PCR; TCRdb's copy has only in-frame clones and leaves some out. The repertoire holds about a million clones, with around four fifths as singletons. This clone was seen once. Between the trimmed V and J ends, which lost 4 bases and 2 bases, there was a span of 19 bases. This CDR3 is built from 16 residues. Germline V gene lookup returns CDR1 SGHDT and CDR2 YYEEEE. Sequencing was done on a sample of memory CD4+ T cells sorted from blood. Noted subset: CD45RA-negative fraction. The receptor's source is a man younger than 35 in good health. The V gene is TRBV5-6, the J gene TRBJ2-7; a weak D match, TRBD1 (6 bases). CDR3 DNA: TGTGCCAGCAGCGAAAGAAAACAGGGACGGGCCTACGAGCAGTACTTC. Protein: CASSERKQGRAYEQYF.